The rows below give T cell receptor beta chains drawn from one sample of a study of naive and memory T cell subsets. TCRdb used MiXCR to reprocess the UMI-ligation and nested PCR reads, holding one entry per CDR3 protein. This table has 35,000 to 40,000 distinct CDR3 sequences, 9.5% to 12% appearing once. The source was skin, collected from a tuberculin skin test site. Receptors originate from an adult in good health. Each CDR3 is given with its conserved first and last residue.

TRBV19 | CASSILGGGTLNTGELFF
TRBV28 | CASSFHRGANEKLFF
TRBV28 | CASSLAGGSYEQYF
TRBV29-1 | CSVAGGTGRSGQPQHF
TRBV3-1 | CASSPQGDTQYF
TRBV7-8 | CASTLGISGGAVSDTQYF
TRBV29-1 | CSVQSGWDRGSFF
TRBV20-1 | CSARKRVLETQYF
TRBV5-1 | CASSMRTANNSPLHF
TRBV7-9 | CASSLDGGLRYGYTF
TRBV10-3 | CAISKDTMNTEAFF
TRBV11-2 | CASSLAGQGIYNEQFF
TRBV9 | CASSVDDRIRTGEQFF
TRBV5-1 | CASTLGPGTEAFF
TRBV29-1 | CSVGQGGDTQYF
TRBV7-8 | CASSPRQDNEQFF
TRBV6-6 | CASNADSASSYEQYF
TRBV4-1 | CASSQREGDTQYF
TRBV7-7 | CASSSGTVHGETQYF
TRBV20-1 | CSAMPPPAGGNTDTQYF
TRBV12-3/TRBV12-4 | CASSYITRRNSPLHF
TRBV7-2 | CASSLVWVRQGADNEQFF
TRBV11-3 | CASALRDTTSYEQYF
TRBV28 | CASSRGGGGRRETQYF
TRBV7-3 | CASSLSSGNTGELFF
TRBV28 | CASSLGTGAKGRYF
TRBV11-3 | CASSFPTETQYF
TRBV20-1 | CSARAWTGGAGATNEKLFF
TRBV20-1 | CSARVRQERFQPQAFF
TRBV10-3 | CAISEGGHQGELFF
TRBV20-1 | CSAIQTPDSNQPQHF
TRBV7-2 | CASSLGQSTYEQYF
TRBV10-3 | CAIRGLAGGSYEQYF
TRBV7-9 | CASSLRGTPQETQYF
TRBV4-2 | CASSQVVSGGHKDEQYF
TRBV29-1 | CSGNRGPRETQYF
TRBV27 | CASSPAVQRENTIYF
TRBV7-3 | CASSPGPGYEQYF
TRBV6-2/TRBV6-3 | CASSYRRRDPLDVTDTQYF
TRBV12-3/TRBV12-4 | CASRGTDEKLFF
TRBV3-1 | CASSQAGGQYF
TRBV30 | CAWARGETQYF
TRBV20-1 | CSAANPSAIQETQYF
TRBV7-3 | CASSGSGQVDTQYF
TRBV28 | CASTRGRGTEAFF
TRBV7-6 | CASSRFSGDTYEQYF
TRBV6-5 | CASSIQGAGNTIYF
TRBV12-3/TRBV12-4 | CASNLQGANYGYTF
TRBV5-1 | CAKDYLRENEQFF
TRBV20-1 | CSARNRLNYGYTF
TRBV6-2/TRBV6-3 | CASSYYLAETYNEQFF
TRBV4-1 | CASSPFRSGGSYGYTF
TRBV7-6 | CASSLVGQRPQETQYF